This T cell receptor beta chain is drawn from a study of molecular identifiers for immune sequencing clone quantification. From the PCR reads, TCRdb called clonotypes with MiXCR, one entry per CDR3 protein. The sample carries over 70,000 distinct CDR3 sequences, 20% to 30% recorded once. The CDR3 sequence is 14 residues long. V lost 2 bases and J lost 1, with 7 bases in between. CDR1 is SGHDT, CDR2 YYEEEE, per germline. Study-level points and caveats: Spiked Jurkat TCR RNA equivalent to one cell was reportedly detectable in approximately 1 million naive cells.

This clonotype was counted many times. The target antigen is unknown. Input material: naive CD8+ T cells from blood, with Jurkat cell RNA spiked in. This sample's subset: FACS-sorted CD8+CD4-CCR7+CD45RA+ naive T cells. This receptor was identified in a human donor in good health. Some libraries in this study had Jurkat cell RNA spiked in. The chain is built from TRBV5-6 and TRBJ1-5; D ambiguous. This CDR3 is CASSFRLSNQPQHF. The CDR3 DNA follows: TGTGCCAGCAGCTTTAGACTGAGCAATCAGCCCCAGCATTTT. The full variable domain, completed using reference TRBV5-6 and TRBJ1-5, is DAGVTQSPTHLIKTRGQQVTLRCSPKSGHDTVSWYQQALGQGPQFIFQYYEEEERQRGNFPDRFSGHQFPNYSSELNVNALLLGDSALYLCASSFRLSNQPQHFGDGTRLSIL.